This TCR beta chain was found in a study of early T cells in non-severe SARS-CoV-2 infection (dated by TCRdb to the early 2020s). Background on the whole study: TCR sequencing used bulk RNA from unsorted whole blood, so alpha and beta chains could not be paired. Here is what the overall study found, with its caveats: VDJdb matching was skewed toward anti-spike CD8 responses and likely underestimated virus-specific expansions, missing private and CD4 specificities.

The germline V gene gives CDR1 as SGHDN and CDR2 as FVKESK. V is shortened by 0 bases, J by 7 bases, and the region joining them spans 10 bases. CDR3 length: 13 amino acids, cysteine to phenylalanine. The only DNA kept is the CDR3, 39 bases in frame from the first base. The library was made by 5' RACE. Sequencer: NextSeq 500. Unique molecular identifiers were attached to individual cDNA molecules in the TCR library protocol so that sequencing error and PCR bias could be corrected. Both TCR alpha and beta chains were sequenced, and tight co-correlation was observed between alpha and beta sequence abundances in each sample. Processing in the source paper ran as follows. Decombinator V4 was used to annotate TCR sequences for V gene, J gene and CDR3. Expanded TCRs were defined as changing significantly between any two time points under a Poisson model with p below 0.0001. TCR abundances were normalised to the total number of TCRs sequenced in each sample and reported as counts per million. MAIT TCRs were defined by TRAV1-2 paired with TRAJ12, TRAJ20 or TRAJ33, and iNKT TCRs by TRAV10 paired with TRAJ18. VDJdb, accessed 1 November 2021, was searched for CMV, EBV and SARS-CoV-2 annotated TCRs, with TCRs annotated for multiple antigens excluded. TCRdb reprocessed the public reads (quality trimming at Q25 with fastp, clone calling with MiXCR) and kept in-frame beta chains. Rows are combined by CDR3 protein, so each entry shows the most common genes and DNA. The V and J calls were not made by the authors but by TCRdb's processing. This sample holds roughly 50,000 distinct CDR3 sequences; about 9.3% were observed only once. The ten largest clones represent about 16% of the sample.

This was a case-control study nested in a cohort of healthcare workers in London, UK, who had nasopharyngeal swab PCR tests and blood samples taken every week. Healthcare workers were enrolled in the week of the UK lockdown, from 23 to 31 March 2020, and were followed every week for up to roughly 16 weeks. This clonotype was detected a few times. It lacks a known antigen. Qualities for individual bases were not recorded, and no much larger clone is one base off. This sequence uses TRBV14 and TRBJ2-7, with a tentative D gene TRBD2 over 5 matching bases. The sequenced material came from whole blood. The sequence was obtained from an adult who was a healthcare worker with PCR-confirmed SARS-CoV-2 infection or an uninfected control (not recorded which). The CDR3 sequence is CASSQDRSGEQYF. The nucleotide sequence reads as follows: TGTGCCAGCAGCCAAGATAGGTCGGGGGAGCAGTACTTC. Supplemented by the reference TRBV14 and TRBJ2-7 proteins around the CDR3, the complete variable domain is EAGVTQFPSHSVIEKGQTVTLRCDPISGHDNLYWYRRVMGKEIKFLLHFVKESKQDESGMPNNRFLAERTGGTYSTLKVQPAELEDSGVYFCASSQDRSGEQYFGPGTRLTVT.